This T cell receptor beta chain originates from a study of T cells in Graves' hyperthyroidism and ophthalmopathy. Study results and caveats: In the blood, most expanded thyroid clonotypes above 0.001 appeared as well.

Remarks on this clonotype: Its antigen remains unidentified.

TCR beta CDR3 region amplification was performed from RNA transcripts. The study used the HTBI primer set for a first-round RT-PCR of the TCR CDR3. TCRdb ran MiXCR on the multiplex PCR reads and lists one entry per CDR3 protein. The table shows 450,000 to 550,000 distinct CDR3 sequences, with approximately 25% occurring only once. The source of the PBMCs was 8 to 10 ml of fresh peripheral blood. The trim removed 5 bases at V and 7 bases at J, leaving 3 bases unmatched. There are 13 residues in the CDR3. Germline V gene data show CDR1 as SEHNR and CDR2 as FQNEAQ (reference sequence). Sequencing was performed on blood. The TCR comes from a woman in her twenties or thirties with Graves' ophthalmopathy. The genes are TRBV7-9 and TRBJ2-2, with 8 bases that match TRBD1. The CDR3 region has the DNA TGTGCCAGCAGCCGGACAGGGAACGGGGAGCTGTTTTTT. This encodes CASSRTGNGELFF.